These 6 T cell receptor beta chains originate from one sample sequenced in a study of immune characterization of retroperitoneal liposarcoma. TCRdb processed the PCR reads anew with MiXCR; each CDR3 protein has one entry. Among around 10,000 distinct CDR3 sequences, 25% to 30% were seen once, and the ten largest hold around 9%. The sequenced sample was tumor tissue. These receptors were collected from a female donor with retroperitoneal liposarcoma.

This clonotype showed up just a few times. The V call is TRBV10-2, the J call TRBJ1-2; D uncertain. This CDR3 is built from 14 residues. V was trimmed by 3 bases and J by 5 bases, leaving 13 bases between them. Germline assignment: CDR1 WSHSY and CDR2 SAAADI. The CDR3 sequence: CASSDRTASYGYTF. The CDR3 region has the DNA TGCGCCAGCAGTGACAGGACGGCCTCTTATGGCTACACCTTC.

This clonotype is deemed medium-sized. CDR3 amino acids: CASSDGTGGHNEQFF. The CDR3 coding sequence is TGTGCCAGCAGTGATGGGACAGGGGGTCACAATGAGCAGTTCTTC. V is TRBV6-1 and J is TRBJ2-1; 11 nucleotides align to TRBD1. The CDR3 contains 15 residues. Germline V gene data show CDR1 as MNHNS and CDR2 as SASEGT. V lost 3 bases and J lost 5; bases outside the gene matches: 3.

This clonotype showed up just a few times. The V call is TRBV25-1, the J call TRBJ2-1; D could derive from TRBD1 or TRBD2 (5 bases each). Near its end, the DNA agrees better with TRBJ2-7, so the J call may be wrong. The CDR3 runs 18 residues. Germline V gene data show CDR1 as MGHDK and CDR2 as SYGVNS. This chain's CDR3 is CASSGTSGHPSSYNEQYF. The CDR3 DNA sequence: TGTGCCAGCAGTGGGACGTCGGGGCACCCTAGCTCCTACAATGAGCAGTACTTC.

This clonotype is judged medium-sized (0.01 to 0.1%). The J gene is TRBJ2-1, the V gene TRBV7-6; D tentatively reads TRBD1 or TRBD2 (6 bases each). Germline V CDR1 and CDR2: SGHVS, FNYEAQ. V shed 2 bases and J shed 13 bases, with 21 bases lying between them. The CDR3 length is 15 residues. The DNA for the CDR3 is TGTGCCAGCAGCTTAATTTCCGGGGGCGGGGAGACCCAGTTCTTC. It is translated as CASSLISGGGETQFF.

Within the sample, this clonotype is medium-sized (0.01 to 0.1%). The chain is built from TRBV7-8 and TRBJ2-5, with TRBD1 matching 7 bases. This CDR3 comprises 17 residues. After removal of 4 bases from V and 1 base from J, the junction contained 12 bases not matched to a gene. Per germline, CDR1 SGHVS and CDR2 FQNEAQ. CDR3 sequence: CASSSIFPGTVQETQYF. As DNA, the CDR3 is TGTGCCAGCAGCTCGATATTCCCCGGGACAGTCCAAGAGACCCAGTACTTC.

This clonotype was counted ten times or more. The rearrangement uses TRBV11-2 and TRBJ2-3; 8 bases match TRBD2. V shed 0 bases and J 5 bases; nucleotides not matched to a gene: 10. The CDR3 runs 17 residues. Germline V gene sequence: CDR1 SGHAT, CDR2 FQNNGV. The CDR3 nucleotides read TGTGCCAGCAGCTTAGAGGTCGGGCGGGGGGCCAAAGATACGCAGTATTTT. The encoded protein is CASSLEVGRGAKDTQYF.